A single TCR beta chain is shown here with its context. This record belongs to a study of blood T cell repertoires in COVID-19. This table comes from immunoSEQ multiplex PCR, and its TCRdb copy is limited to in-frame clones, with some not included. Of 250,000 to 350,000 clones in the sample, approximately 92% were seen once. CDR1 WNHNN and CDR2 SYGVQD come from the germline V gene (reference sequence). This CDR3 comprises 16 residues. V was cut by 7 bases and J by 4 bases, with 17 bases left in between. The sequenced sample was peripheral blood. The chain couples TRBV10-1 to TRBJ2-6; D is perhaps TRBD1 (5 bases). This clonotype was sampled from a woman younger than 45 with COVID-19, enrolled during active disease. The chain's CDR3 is CASILGVSAGANVLTF. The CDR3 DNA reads TGCGCCAGCATCCTAGGGGTGTCGGCCGGGGCCAACGTCCTGACTTTC.